This TCR beta chain is drawn from a study of blood T cells in healthy people across ages. Study results and caveats: The study found more naive CD4+ cells and higher diversity in long-lived than aged donors.

There were healthy Caucasian individuals from Russia, aged 6 to 90, serving as donors. As concerns this clonotype: Its target is not known.

In germline, CDR1 is SGHRS, CDR2 YFSETQ. V lost 0 bases, J lost 0 bases, and 10 bases stayed unmatched. This CDR3 has 19 residues. The second PCR ran about 6 to 12 cycles with a sample-barcoded 5' primer and J-beta primers. TCRdb re-called the 5' RACE reads through MiXCR, storing one row per CDR3 protein. In the table there are roughly 1,800,000 distinct CDR3 sequences, about 50% of which are singletons. The sequence was obtained from a woman aged 40 to 49 in good health. The sequencing sample was made of blood. V is TRBV5-1 and J is TRBJ2-1; 9 bases are a match to TRBD2. The CDR3 region is CASSLAVASGGSSYNEQFF. The CDR3 nucleotides are TGCGCCAGCAGCTTGGCCGTGGCCAGCGGGGGGAGCTCCTACAATGAGCAGTTCTTC.